The 20 T cell receptor beta chains reported below all come from one sample, sequenced in a study of metastatic and nonmetastatic thyroid tumors. No treatment of any kind had been given to any patient before thyroid surgery. TCRdb re-called the PCR reads through MiXCR. The sample has about 45,000 clones, less than 5% seen once. Source material: blood. The receptors stem from a female donor with papillary thyroid cancer or a benign thyroid nodule (not recorded which). Some clones in this sample may be carry-over from other donors' samples.

This chain connects TRBV6-1 to TRBJ1-1, with D uncertain. V shed 6 bases and J shed 4 bases, with 9 bases lying between them. CDR3 length: 12 residues. Germline-derived CDR1 and CDR2 are MNHNS and SASEGT. This CDR3 reads CASSSPPTEAFF. The CDR3 DNA reads TGTGCCAGCAGCTCCCCCCCCACTGAAGCTTTCTTT.

This clone was observed a handful of times. The V and J genes are TRBV27 and TRBJ2-7; possible D gene TRBD2, 8 bases. Trimming left V 3 bases short and J 3 bases short, with 18 bases between. The germline V gene encodes CDR1 MNHEY and CDR2 SMNVEV (reference sequence). This CDR3 comprises 16 residues. The CDR3 DNA reads as TGTGCCAGCAGTTTTTCTTCGGGAGGGGACAGCTACGAGCAGTACTTC. As protein: CASSFSSGGDSYEQYF.

This clone was counted many times. This chain links TRBV5-1 with TRBJ2-1, with D tentatively TRBD2 (6 bases). V shed 5 bases and J shed 5 bases, with 14 bases lying between them. Germline loops: CDR1 SGHRS, CDR2 YFSETQ. The CDR3 loop spans 14 amino acids. This CDR3 is CASREGGMDNEQFF. In nucleotides, the CDR3 is TGCGCCAGCAGGGAGGGCGGGATGGACAATGAGCAGTTCTTC.

In its sample, this clone was seen many times. The chain joins TRBV28 to TRBJ2-7; no clear D. V shed 4 bases and J shed 0 bases, with 4 bases lying between them. The CDR3 runs 12 residues. The V gene's germline CDR1 is MDHEN and CDR2 SYDVKM. Here the CDR3 DNA reads TGTGCCAGCAGTTCGAGCTCCTACGAGCAGTACTTC. Residues: CASSSSSYEQYF. Together with reference TRBV28 and TRBJ2-7, the CDR3 gives the full variable domain: DVKVTQSSRYLVKRTGEKVFLECVQDMDHENMFWYRQDPGLGLRLIYFSYDVKMKEKGDIPEGYSVSREKKERFSLILESASTNQTSMYLCASSSSSYEQYFGPGTRLTVT.

This clone was recorded at least ten times. The CDR3 nucleotides are TGTGCCAGCAGCCTTAGACAGGGCAATTCACCCCTCCACTTT. Protein product: CASSLRQGNSPLHF. The rearrangement joins TRBV3-1 to TRBJ1-6; TRBD1 aligns across 7 bases. The J segment lost 7 bases and the V segment lost 4 bases, leaving 4 bases of the junction unmatched. The germline V gene has CDR1 LGHDT and CDR2 YNNKEL (reference sequence). The CDR3 has 14 amino acids.

V and J are TRBV20-1 and TRBJ2-3, with 11 bases fitting TRBD2. CDR1 is DFQATT, CDR2 SNEGSKA, per germline (reference sequence). Trimming at V came to 1 base and at J to 3 bases, leaving 12 bases not matched to a gene. This CDR3 has 18 amino acids. In nucleotides, the CDR3 is TGCAGTGCTAGAGGACCCCCTTCGACTAGCGGGACAACAGATACGCAGTATTTT. It yields the protein CSARGPPSTSGTTDTQYF.

This clone appeared many times. The chain links TRBV4-2 to TRBJ1-2; a weak D match, TRBD1 (6 bases). Trimming took off 3 bases at V and 3 bases at J, with 14 bases between the two ends. The CDR3 totals 15 residues. From germline, CDR1 is LGHNA and CDR2 YNFKEQ. In nucleotides, the CDR3 is TGTGCCAGCAGCCAGGAACAGGGAGTCGACTATGGCTACACCTTC. Its protein is CASSQEQGVDYGYTF.

As regards this clone: With a much larger clone just one base away, this may be a read error. The rearrangement links TRBV7-9 to TRBJ2-2, with TRBD2 matching 7 bases. The CDR3 sequence is 15 residues long. Germline loops: CDR1 SEHNR, CDR2 FQNEAQ (reference sequence). The CDR3 here is CASGRTSLDTWELFF. In DNA, the CDR3 is TGTGCCAGCGGCCGGACTAGTCTCGACACCTGGGAGCTGTTTTTT.

This clone was picked up many times. The gene calls are TRBV12-3 or TRBV12-4 and TRBJ1-5; D might be TRBD1 (5 bases). V was cut by 3 bases and J by 7 bases, with 13 bases left in between. The CDR3 extends over 14 amino acids. Written as DNA, the CDR3 is TGTGCCAGCAGTTTTGGGCAGGGCTACCAGCCCCAGCATTTT. It specifies CASSFGQGYQPQHF.

This clone was picked up many times. A much larger clone sits a single nucleotide away, making a read error possible. This sequence joins TRBV5-1 and TRBJ1-1, with TRBD1 identical over 9 bases. The CDR3 consists of 14 residues. The germline CDR1 and CDR2 sequences are SGHRS and YFSETQ. V dropped 5 bases and J dropped 11; count of bases not matched to a gene: 13. DNA for the CDR3: TGCGCCAGCAGGGCGCCGGGACAGGGTCTTTCTGCTTTCTTT. Residues: CASRAPGQGLSAFF.

Of note for this clone: This may arise from a read error, as a much more abundant clone is one base away. The V gene is TRBV28, the J gene TRBJ1-4, with a tentative D call TRBD1 (6 bases). This CDR3 region has 18 residues. Trimming left V 2 bases short and J 8 bases short, with 24 bases between. The germline V gene encodes CDR1 MDHEN and CDR2 SYDVKM. CDR3 loop: CASSLVGGGVGHEEKLFF. In DNA form, the CDR3 reads TGTGCCAGCAGTTTAGTCGGGGGCGGGGTGGGCCATGAGGAAAAACTGTTTTTT.

This clone was seen many times. The chain joins TRBV7-6 to TRBJ2-1, with 9 bases matching TRBD1. This CDR3 is built from 15 residues. J lost 8 bases, V lost 2 bases, and 7 bases had no gene match. Germline lookup yields CDR1 SGHVS and CDR2 FNYEAQ. The DNA for the CDR3 is TGTGCCAGCAGCTTATCCCCGGACAGGGGTGATGAGCAGTTCTTC. Its translation: CASSLSPDRGDEQFF. The variable domain in full, with the rest retrieved from reference TRBV7-6 and TRBJ2-1, is GAGVSQSPRYKVTKRGQDVALRCDPISGHVSLYWYRQALGQGPEFLTYFNYEAQQDKSGLPNDRFSAERPEGSISTLTIQRTEQRDSAMYRCASSLSPDRGDEQFFGPGTRLTVL.

This clone was seen many times. This chain connects TRBV25-1 to TRBJ2-3, with D possibly being TRBD2 (7 bases). This CDR3 comprises 15 residues. With 1 base removed from V and 6 bases from J, the gap between germline ends came to 14 bases. Germline V CDR1 and CDR2: MGHDK, SYGVNS. The CDR3 nucleotides are TGTGCCAGCAGTGAATCGGGGGGCGCGTCGGATACGCAGTATTTT. Translation: CASSESGGASDTQYF. The full variable domain, completed using reference TRBV25-1 and TRBJ2-3, is EADIYQTPRYLVIGTGKKITLECSQTMGHDKMYWYQQDPGMELHLIHYSYGVNSTEKGDLSSESTVSRIRTEHFPLTLESARPSHTSQYLCASSESGGASDTQYFGPGTRLTVL.

This clone was seen ten or more times. The chain is built from TRBV6-2 or TRBV6-3 and TRBJ2-1, with 11 bases fitting TRBD2. V lost 3 bases, J lost 4 bases, and 8 bases stayed unmatched. The CDR3 consists of 17 residues. The germline V gene encodes CDR1 MNHEY and CDR2 SVGEGT. CDR3 protein: CASSYLAGGTSYNEQFF. The CDR3 bases are TGTGCCAGCAGTTATCTAGCGGGAGGAACCTCATACAATGAGCAGTTCTTC.

This clone was seen a handful of times. A much larger clone lies one base from this, so it may be a read error. Other nucleotide sequences from this sample produce the same CDR3. The V and J genes are TRBV5-1 and TRBJ2-1, with D possibly being TRBD1 or TRBD2 (6 bases each). Germline V gene data show CDR1 as SGHRS and CDR2 as YFSETQ. The CDR3 is 17 amino acids. Trimming shortened V by 0 bases and J by 3 bases, and 16 bases separated the two germline ends. The chain's CDR3 is CASSLAVTGAVYNEQFF. The CDR3 DNA reads as TGCGCCAGCAGCTTGGCCGTAACGGGGGCGGTCTACAATGAGCAGTTCTTC.

There are a few counts of this clone. One end of the junction does not line up with germline, which may come from a read error. J is TRBJ1-1 and V is TRBV19; 11 nucleotides line up with TRBD1. CDR3 length: 14 amino acids. Germline loops: CDR1 LNHDA, CDR2 SQIVND (reference sequence). The CDR3 spells CASSFRTGGTKASF. The CDR3 nucleotides read TGTGCCAGTAGTTTTAGGACAGGGGGCACTAAAGCTTCCTTT.

This clone appeared a few times. The V call is TRBV3-1, the J call TRBJ2-1; 14 bases are shared with TRBD2. The junction had 0 bases not matched to a gene; V was cut back by 5 bases and J by 6 bases. The CDR3 length is 14 residues. Per the germline V gene, CDR1 is LGHDT and CDR2 is YNNKEL (reference sequence). The CDR3: CASSGTSGSNEQFF. Here the CDR3 DNA reads TGTGCCAGCAGCGGGACTAGCGGGAGCAATGAGCAGTTCTTC.

This clone appeared a few times. Since a much larger clone is just one base distant, this may be a read error. Other DNA sequences in this specimen translate into the identical CDR3. The genes are TRBV2 and TRBJ2-5, with no clear D. Germline CDR1 reads SNHLY; CDR2 reads FYNNEI. The CDR3 runs to 12 residues. Trimming removed 0 bases at V and 5 bases at J, with 4 bases between. The CDR3 nucleotides are TGTGCCAGCAGTGAAGCTCGGGAGACCCAGTACTTC. Translating gives CASSEARETQYF.

Comments on this clone: A much larger clone lies a single base off, so this may be a read error. The chain couples TRBV20-1 to TRBJ1-2, with D possibly matching TRBD1 (5 bases). Germline V gene data show CDR1 as DFQATT and CDR2 as SNEGSKA (reference sequence). There are 15 residues in the CDR3. The CDR3, as DNA: TGCAGTTCTAGAGATCCCAGGACGGGGACTGACGGCTACACCTTC. It encodes CSSRDPRTGTDGYTF.

This clone was seen repeatedly, ten times or more. This chain uses TRBV5-1 with TRBJ2-7; D perhaps matches TRBD1 (5 bases). Germline CDR1 reads SGHRS; CDR2 reads YFSETQ. CDR3 length equals 14 residues. Trimming took 3 bases from V and 1 from J, leaving 11 bases between them. The CDR3 DNA reads TGCGCCAGCAGCTACGACAGAATATCCTACGAGCAGTACTTC. Translating it yields CASSYDRISYEQYF.